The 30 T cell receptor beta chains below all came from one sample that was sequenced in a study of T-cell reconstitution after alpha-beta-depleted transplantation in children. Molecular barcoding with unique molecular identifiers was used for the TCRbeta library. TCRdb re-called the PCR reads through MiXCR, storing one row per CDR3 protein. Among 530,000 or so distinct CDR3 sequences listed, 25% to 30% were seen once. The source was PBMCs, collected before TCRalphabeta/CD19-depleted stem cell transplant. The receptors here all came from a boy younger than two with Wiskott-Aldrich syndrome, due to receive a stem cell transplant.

CDR3: CASSLVAQSYEQYF. CDR3 sequence (DNA): TGTGCCAGCAGCTTAGTCGCGCAGTCCTACGAGCAGTACTTC. J is TRBJ2-7 and V is TRBV7-2; unclear D gene. V was shortened by 1 base and J by 1 base, with 8 bases between the two germline ends. Per the germline V gene, CDR1 is SGHTA and CDR2 is FQGNSA. The CDR3 covers 14 residues.

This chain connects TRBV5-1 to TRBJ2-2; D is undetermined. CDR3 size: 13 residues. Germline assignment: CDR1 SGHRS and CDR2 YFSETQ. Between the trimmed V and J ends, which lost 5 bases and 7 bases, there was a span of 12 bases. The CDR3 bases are TGCGCCAGCAGGGAAATTACGGACGGGGAGCTGTTTTTT. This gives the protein CASREITDGELFF.

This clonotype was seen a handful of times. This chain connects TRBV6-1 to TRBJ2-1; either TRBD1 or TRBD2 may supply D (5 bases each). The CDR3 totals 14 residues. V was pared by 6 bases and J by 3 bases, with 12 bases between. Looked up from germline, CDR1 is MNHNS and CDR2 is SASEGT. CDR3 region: CASRLGRGYNEQFF. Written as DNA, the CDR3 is TGTGCCAGCAGGCTGGGACGCGGCTACAATGAGCAGTTCTTC.

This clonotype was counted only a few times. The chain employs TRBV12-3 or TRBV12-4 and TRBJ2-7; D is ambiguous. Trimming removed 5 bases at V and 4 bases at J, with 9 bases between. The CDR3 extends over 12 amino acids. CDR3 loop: CASSKPGYEQYF. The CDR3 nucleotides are TGTGCCAGCAGTAAACCGGGTTACGAGCAGTACTTC.

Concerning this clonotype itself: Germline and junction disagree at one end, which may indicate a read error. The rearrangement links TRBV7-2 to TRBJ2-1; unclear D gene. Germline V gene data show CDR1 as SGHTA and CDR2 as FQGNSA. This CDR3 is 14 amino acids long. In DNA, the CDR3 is TGTGCCAGCAGCTTATTCGCCTCCAACAATGAGCAGTTCTTC. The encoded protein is CASSLFASNNEQFF.

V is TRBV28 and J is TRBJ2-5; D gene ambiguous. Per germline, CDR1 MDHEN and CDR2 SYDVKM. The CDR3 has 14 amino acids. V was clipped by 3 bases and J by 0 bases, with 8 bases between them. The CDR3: CASSFVGNQETQYF. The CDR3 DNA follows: TGTGCCAGCAGTTTTGTGGGTAACCAAGAGACCCAGTACTTC.

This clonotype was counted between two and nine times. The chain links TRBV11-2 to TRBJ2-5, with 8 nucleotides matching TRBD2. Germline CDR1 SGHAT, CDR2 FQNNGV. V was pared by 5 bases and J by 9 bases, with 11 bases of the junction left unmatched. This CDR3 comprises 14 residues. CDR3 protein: CASSRGGLAKAQYF. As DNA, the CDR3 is TGTGCCAGCAGCCGCGGCGGACTAGCAAAGGCCCAGTACTTC.

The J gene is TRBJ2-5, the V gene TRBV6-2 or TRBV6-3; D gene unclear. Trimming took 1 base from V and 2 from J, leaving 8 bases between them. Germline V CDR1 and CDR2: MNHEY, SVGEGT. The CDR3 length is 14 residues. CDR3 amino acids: CASSYFTIQETQYF. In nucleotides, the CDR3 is TGTGCCAGCAGTTACTTCACTATTCAAGAGACCCAGTACTTC.

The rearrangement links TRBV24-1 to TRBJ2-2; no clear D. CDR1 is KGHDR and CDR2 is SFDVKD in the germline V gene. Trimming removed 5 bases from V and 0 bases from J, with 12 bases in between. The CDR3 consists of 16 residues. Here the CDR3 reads CATSVAGATNTGELFF. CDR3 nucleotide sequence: TGTGCCACCAGTGTTGCAGGAGCGACGAACACCGGGGAGCTGTTTTTT.

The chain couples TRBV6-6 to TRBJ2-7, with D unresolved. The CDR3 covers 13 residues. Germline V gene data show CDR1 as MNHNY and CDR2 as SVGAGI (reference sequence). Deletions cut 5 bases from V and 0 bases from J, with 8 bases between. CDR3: CASSPLSSYEQYF. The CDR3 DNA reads TGTGCCAGCAGTCCACTGAGCTCCTACGAGCAGTACTTC.

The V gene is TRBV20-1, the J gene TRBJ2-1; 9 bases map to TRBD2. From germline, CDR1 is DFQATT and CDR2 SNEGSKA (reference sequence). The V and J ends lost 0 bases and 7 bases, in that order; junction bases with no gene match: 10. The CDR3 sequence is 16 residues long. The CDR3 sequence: CSARDVLAGSRNEQFF. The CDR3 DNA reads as TGCAGTGCTAGAGATGTTCTAGCGGGATCGCGTAATGAGCAGTTCTTC.

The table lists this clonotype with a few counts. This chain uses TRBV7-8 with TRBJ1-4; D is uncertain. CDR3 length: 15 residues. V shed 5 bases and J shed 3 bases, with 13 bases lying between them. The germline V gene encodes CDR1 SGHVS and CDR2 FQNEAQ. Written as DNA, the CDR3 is TGTGCCAGCAGCCCGGGGATGGTTCCTAATGAAAAACTGTTTTTT. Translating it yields CASSPGMVPNEKLFF.

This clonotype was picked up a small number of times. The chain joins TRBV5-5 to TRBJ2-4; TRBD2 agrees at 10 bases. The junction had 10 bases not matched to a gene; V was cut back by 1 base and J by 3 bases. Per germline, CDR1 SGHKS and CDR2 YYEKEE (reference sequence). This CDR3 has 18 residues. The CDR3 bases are TGTGCCAGCAGCTTGTTCCCCGGACTAGCGGAGATCAAAAACATTCAGTACTTC. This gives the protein CASSLFPGLAEIKNIQYF.

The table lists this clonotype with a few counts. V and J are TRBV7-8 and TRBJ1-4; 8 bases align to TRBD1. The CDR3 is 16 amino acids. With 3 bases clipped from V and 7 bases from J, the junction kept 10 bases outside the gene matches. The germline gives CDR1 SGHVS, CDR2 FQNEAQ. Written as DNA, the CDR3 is TGTGCCAGCAGCTTGCAGACAGGGGCACGTATTGAAAAACTGTTTTTT. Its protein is CASSLQTGARIEKLFF.

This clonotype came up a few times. The DNA of the CDR3 is TGTGCCAACAAGATAGCGGCCGGGAATTACAATGAGCAGTTCTTC. Translation: CANKIAAGNYNEQFF. The chain couples TRBV5-5 to TRBJ2-1; weak D call: TRBD2 (6 bases). The CDR3 runs to 15 residues. V shed 9 bases and J shed 4 bases, with 20 bases lying between them. Germline CDR1 SGHKS, CDR2 YYEKEE (reference sequence).

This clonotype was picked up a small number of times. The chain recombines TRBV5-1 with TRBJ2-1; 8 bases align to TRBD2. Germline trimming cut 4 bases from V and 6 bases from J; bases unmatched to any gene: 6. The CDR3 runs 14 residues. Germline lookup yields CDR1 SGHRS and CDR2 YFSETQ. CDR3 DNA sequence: TGCGCCAGCAGCGTTGGACTAGCATTCAATGAGCAGTTCTTC. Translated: CASSVGLAFNEQFF.

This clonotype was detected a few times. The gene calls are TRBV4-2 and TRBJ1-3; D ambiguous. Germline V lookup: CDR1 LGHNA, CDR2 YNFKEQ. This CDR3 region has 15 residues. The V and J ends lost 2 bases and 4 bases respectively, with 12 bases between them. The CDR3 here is CASSQSQPAGNTIYF. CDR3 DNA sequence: TGTGCCAGCAGCCAATCACAGCCTGCGGGAAACACCATATATTTT.

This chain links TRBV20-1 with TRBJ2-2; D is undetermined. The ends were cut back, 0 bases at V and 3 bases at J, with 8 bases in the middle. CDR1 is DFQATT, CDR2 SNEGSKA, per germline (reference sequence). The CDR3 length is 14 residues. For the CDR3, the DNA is TGCAGTGCTAGAGATCGTCAGTACACCGGGGAGCTGTTTTTT. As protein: CSARDRQYTGELFF.

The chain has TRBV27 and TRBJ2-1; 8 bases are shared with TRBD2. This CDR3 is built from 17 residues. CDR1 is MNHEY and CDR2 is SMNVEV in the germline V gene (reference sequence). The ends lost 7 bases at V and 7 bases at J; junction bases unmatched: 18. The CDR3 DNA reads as TGTGCCAGCACCCTACTCGGGACTAGTCATTTAGGGAATGAGCAGTTCTTC. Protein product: CASTLLGTSHLGNEQFF.

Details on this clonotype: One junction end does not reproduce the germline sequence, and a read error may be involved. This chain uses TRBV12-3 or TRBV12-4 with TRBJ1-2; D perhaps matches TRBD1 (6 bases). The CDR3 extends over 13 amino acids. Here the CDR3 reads CPSSFRQVYGYTF. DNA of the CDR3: TGTCCCAGCAGTTTCAGACAGGTCTATGGCTACACCTTC.

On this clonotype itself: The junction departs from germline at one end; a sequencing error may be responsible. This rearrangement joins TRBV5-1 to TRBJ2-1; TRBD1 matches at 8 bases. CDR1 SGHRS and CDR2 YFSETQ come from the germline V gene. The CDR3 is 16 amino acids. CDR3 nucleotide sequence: TGCGCCAGCAGCGCGACAGGGGTGCACTCCTACAATGAGCACTTCTTC. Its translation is CASSATGVHSYNEHFF.

The CDR3 reads CASSFITSGTDEQFF. CDR3 DNA: TGTGCCAGCAGTTTCATTACTAGCGGGACGGATGAGCAGTTCTTC. V usage is TRBV12-3 or TRBV12-4 and J usage is TRBJ2-1, with 10 bases that match TRBD2. Germline trimming cut 3 bases from V and 8 bases from J; bases unmatched to any gene: 7. CDR3 size: 15 residues.

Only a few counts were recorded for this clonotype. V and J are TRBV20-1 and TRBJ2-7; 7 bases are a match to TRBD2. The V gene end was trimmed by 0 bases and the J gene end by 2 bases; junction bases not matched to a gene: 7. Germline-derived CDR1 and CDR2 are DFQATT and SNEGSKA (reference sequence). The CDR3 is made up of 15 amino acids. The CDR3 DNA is TGCAGTGCTAGAGATTGGCGGGAGCAAGCCTACGAGCAGTACTTC. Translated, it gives CSARDWREQAYEQYF.

CDR3 amino acids: CATTPQRESDTQYF. The DNA of the CDR3 is TGCGCCACTACTCCCCAGCGGGAGAGTGATACGCAGTATTTT. The rearrangement uses TRBV10-1 and TRBJ2-3; 8 bases line up with TRBD2. The V gene's germline CDR1 is WNHNN and CDR2 SYGVQD (reference sequence). V lost 10 bases and J lost 6; bases outside the gene matches: 12. This CDR3 region has 14 residues.

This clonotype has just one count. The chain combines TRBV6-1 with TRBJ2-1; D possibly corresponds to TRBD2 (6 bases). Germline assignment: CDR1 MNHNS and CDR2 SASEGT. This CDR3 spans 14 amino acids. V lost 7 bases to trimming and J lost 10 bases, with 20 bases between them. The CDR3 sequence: CASKPGTSHREQFF. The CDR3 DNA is TGTGCCAGCAAACCCGGGACTTCGCATCGGGAGCAGTTCTTC.

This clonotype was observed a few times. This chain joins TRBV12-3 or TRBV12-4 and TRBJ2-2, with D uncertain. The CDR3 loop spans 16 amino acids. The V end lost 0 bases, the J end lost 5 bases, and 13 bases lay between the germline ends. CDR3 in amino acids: CASSLAVELLTGELFF. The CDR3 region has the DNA TGTGCCAGCAGTTTAGCGGTCGAACTACTGACCGGGGAGCTGTTTTTT.

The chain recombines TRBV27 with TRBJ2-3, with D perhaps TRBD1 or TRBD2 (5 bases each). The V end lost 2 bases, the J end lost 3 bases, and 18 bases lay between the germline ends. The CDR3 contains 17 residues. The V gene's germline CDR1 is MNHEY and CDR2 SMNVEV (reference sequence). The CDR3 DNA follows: TGTGCCAGCAGTTTAAGTCAAGGGGATGGAGGAACAGATACGCAGTATTTT. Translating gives CASSLSQGDGGTDTQYF.

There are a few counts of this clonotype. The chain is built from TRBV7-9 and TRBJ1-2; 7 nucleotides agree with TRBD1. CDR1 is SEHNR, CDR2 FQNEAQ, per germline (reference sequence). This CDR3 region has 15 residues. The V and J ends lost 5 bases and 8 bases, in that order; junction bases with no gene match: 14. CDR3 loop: CASSILQGPVGGYTF. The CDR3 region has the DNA TGTGCCAGCAGCATACTACAGGGGCCCGTCGGAGGCTACACCTTC.

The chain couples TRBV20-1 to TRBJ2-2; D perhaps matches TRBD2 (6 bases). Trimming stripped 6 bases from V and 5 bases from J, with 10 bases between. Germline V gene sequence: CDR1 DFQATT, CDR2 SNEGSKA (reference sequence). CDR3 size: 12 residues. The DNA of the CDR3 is TGCAGTGCCCCCGGGAGAACCGGGGAGCTGTTTTTT. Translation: CSAPGRTGELFF.

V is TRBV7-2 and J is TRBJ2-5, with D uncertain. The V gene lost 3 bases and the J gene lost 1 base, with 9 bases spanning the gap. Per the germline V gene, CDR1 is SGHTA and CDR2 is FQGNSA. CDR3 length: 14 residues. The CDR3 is CASSLAALQETQYF. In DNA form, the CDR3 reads TGTGCCAGCAGCTTGGCGGCCCTCCAAGAGACCCAGTACTTC.